This TCR beta chain was profiled in a study of shared clonotypes between healthy human individuals. Study-wide results and limits: The study sampled only blood, and tissue repertoires likely differ.

In unsorted samples, genomic DNA was obtained using 75 million to 90 million PBMCs. Running of the assay took place at deep level. The method was immunoSEQ multiplex PCR; TCRdb's version includes in-frame clones alone and lacks a portion of them. The table has about 490,000 clones, around 73% seen once. The V gene's germline CDR1 is MDHEN and CDR2 SYDVKM. The junction had 9 bases not matched to a gene; V was cut back by 4 bases and J by 4 bases. The CDR3 covers 17 residues. On this clone itself: Antigen: not known.

The origin of this receptor is a woman in her thirties or forties in good health. Some clones in this sample may be carry-over from other donors' samples. J is TRBJ2-1 and V is TRBV28, with 11 bases identical to TRBD2. Sequenced material: PBMCs. The CDR3 DNA is TGTGCCAGCAGTTCGACCGGACTAGCGGGCCCATACAATGAGCAGTTCTTC. Translation gives CASSSTGLAGPYNEQFF. The full variable domain, in which reference TRBV28 and TRBJ2-1 provide the parts outside the CDR3, is DVKVTQSSRYLVKRTGEKVFLECVQDMDHENMFWYRQDPGLGLRLIYFSYDVKMKEKGDIPEGYSVSREKKERFSLILESASTNQTSMYLCASSSTGLAGPYNEQFFGPGTRLTVL.